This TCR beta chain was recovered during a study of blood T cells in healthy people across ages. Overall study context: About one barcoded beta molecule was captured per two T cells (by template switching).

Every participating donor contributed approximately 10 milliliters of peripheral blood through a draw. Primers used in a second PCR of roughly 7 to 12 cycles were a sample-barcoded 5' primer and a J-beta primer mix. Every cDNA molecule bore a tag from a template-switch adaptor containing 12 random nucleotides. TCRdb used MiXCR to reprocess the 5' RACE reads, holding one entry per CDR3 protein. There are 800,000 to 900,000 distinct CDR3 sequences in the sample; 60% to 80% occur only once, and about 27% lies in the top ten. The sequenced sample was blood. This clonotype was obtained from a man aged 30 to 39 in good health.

CDR3 DNA sequence: TGTGCCAGCAGCTCAAGGTACGCCTACGAGCAGTACTTC. Its translation is CASSSRYAYEQYF. The chain employs TRBV7-9 and TRBJ2-7; D is unclear. Trimming took 4 bases from V and 2 from J, leaving 9 bases between them. The CDR3 consists of 13 residues. Looked up from germline, CDR1 is SEHNR and CDR2 is FQNEAQ (reference sequence). Looking up the rest from reference TRBV7-9 and TRBJ2-7 gives the full variable domain: DTGVSQNPRHKITKRGQNVTFRCDPISEHNRLYWYRQTLGQGPEFLTYFQNEAQLEKSRLLSDRFSAERPKGSFSTLEIQRTEQGDSAMYLCASSSRYAYEQYFGPGTRLTVT.